This TCR beta chain was recovered during a study of beta chain features in type 1 diabetes. Whole-study findings and limits: The influence of HLA type on TCRB rearrangement stayed undetermined. Cells that show high TCR expression could be over-represented by cDNA sequencing.

In this sample, this clone turned up many times. Its cognate antigen is unknown. Germline-derived CDR1 and CDR2 are SGHNT and YYREEE (reference sequence). This CDR3 has 12 amino acids. With V trimmed by 4 bases and J by 12 bases, 7 bases remained unmatched. The sequenced template was cDNA made from the entire isolated RNA. Measured with immunoSEQ multiplex PCR; TCRdb has only the in-frame clones, and not every one. The top ten clones hold roughly 0.035% of a sample with some 410,000 clones, roughly 13% of them seen once. What was sequenced was naive CD4+ T cells from blood. The sequence derives from a man aged 25-45 years in good health. The chain employs TRBV5-4 and TRBJ2-4, with 7 positions matching TRBD1. Written as DNA, the CDR3 is TGTGCCAGCAGCACAGCAGACAGGGATCAGTACTTC. It codes for CASSTADRDQYF.